This T cell receptor (beta chain) was captured in a study of blood T cell repertoires in COVID-19. Germline loops: CDR1 MGHRA, CDR2 YSYEKL. V was trimmed by 1 base and J by 7 bases, leaving 22 bases between them. This CDR3 is built from 17 residues. Profiled with immunoSEQ multiplex PCR; TCRdb holds only in-frame clones, not every one. The table shows about 220,000 clones, with under 90% occurring only once. The chain uses TRBV4-1 and TRBJ1-1; tentative D call: TRBD1 (6 bases). The origin of this receptor is a woman aged 55-69 years who had recovered from COVID-19. Sequences were obtained from peripheral blood. CDR3 DNA sequence: TGCGCCAGCAGCCAAGGATGGGGGAGGGGGTCGTCGGATGAAGCTTTCTTT. Protein product: CASSQGWGRGSSDEAFF.